The clone carrying this TCR beta chain occurred once. The antigen remains undetermined. Other DNA sequences from this sample encode an identical CDR3 as well. Enrolled patients, whose metastatic non-small-cell lung cancer was chemo-refractory, received focal radiation plus CTLA-4 blockade with ipilimumab. This table comes from immunoSEQ multiplex PCR, and its TCRdb copy is limited to in-frame clones, with some not included. The top ten hold approximately 3.8% of the sample, which has tens of thousands of clones, 78% seen once. The data belong to a study of radiotherapy plus CTLA-4 blockade in lung cancer. Notes on the study in general: The study found tumor-derived TCR clones expanded in blood after radiotherapy plus ipilimumab.

CDR1 and CDR2 (germline): SGHTA, FQGTGA. CDR3 length: 12 amino acids. Trimming left V 2 bases short and J 9 bases short, with 8 bases between. The sample consisted of peripheral blood, taken from a patient treated with radiotherapy plus ipilimumab. The V gene is TRBV7-3, the J gene TRBJ2-1, with D perhaps matching TRBD2 (6 bases). The TCR sequence derives from a human donor with non-small cell lung cancer who had a partial response to radiotherapy plus ipilimumab. Some clones in this sample may be carry-over from other donors' samples. CDR3 sequence: CASSLVGGEQFF. CDR3 bases: TGTGCCAGCAGCTTAGTGGGGGGTGAGCAGTTCTTC.